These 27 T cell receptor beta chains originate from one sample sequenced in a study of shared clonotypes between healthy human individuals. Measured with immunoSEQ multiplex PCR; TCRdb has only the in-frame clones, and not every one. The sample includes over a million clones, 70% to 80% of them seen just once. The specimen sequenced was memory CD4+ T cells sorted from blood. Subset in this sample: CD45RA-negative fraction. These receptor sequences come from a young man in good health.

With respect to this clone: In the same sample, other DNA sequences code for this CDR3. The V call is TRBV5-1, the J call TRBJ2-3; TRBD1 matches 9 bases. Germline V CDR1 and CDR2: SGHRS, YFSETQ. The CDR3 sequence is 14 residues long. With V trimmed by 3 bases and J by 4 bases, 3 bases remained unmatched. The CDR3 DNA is TGCGCCAGCAGCTCAAGGACAGGGGCAGATACGCAGTATTTT. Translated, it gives CASSSRTGADTQYF.

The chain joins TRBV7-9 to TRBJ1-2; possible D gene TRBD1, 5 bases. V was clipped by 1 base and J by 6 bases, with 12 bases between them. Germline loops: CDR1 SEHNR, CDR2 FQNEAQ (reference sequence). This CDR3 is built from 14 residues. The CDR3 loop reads CASSLGPGTNGYTF. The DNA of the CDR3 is TGTGCCAGCAGCTTAGGCCCCGGGACCAATGGCTACACCTTC.

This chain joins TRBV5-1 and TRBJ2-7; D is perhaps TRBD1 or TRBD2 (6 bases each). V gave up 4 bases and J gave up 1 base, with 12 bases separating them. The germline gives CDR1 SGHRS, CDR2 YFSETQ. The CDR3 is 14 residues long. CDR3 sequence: CASSTDSGSYEQYF. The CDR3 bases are TGCGCCAGCAGCACGGACAGCGGGTCCTACGAGCAGTACTTC. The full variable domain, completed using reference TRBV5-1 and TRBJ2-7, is KAGVTQTPRYLIKTRGQQVTLSCSPISGHRSVSWYQQTPGQGLQFLFEYFSETQRNKGNFPGRFSGRQFSNSRSEMNVSTLELGDSALYLCASSTDSGSYEQYFGPGTRLTVT.

CDR3: CAWSPPTNTQYF. The CDR3 DNA reads TGTGCCTGGAGTCCCCCCACGAATACGCAGTATTTT. V is TRBV30 and J is TRBJ2-3; D gene uncertain. CDR3 length: 12 residues. Trimming cost V 2 bases and J 7 bases, with 10 bases left between them. Germline CDR1 GTSNPN, CDR2 SVGIG (reference sequence).

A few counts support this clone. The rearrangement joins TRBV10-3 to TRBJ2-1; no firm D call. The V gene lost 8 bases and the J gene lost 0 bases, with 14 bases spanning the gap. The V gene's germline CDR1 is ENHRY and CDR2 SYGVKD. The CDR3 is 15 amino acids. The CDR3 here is CAIQTAIDSYNEQFF. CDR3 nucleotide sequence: TGTGCCATCCAAACCGCGATAGACTCCTACAATGAGCAGTTCTTC.

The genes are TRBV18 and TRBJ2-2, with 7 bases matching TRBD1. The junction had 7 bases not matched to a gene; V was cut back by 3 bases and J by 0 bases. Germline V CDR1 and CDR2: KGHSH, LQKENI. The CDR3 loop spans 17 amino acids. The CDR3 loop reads CASSPSGQTANTGELFF. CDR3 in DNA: TGTGCCAGCTCACCCTCGGGACAGACAGCGAACACCGGGGAGCTGTTTTTT.

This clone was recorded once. The CDR3 region is CASSPTTEGPSGEQFF. The CDR3 nucleotides read TGTGCCAGCAGTCCAACTACTGAGGGCCCCTCCGGAGAGCAGTTCTTC. The chain carries TRBV28 and TRBJ2-1; D is perhaps TRBD2 (5 bases). Trimming shortened V by 5 bases and J by 10 bases, and 24 bases separated the two germline ends. This CDR3 comprises 16 residues. The germline V gene encodes CDR1 MDHEN and CDR2 SYDVKM.

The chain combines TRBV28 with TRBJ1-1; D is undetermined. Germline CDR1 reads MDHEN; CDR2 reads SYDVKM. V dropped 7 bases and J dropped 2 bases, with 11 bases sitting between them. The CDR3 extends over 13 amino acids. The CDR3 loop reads CASIYGVNTEAFF. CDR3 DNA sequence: TGTGCCAGCATCTACGGGGTTAACACTGAAGCTTTCTTT.

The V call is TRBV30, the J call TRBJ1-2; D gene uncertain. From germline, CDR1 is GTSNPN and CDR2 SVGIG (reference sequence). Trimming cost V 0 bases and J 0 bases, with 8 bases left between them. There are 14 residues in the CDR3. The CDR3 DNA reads TGTGCCTGGAGTGTCCGGGGTGCTAACTATGGCTACACCTTC. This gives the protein CAWSVRGANYGYTF.

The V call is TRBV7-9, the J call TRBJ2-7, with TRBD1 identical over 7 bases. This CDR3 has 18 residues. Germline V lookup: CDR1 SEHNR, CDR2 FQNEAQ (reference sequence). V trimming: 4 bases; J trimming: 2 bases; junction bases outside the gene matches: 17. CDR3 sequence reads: CASSSQNTARQGPYEQYF. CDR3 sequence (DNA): TGTGCCAGCAGCTCCCAGAACACGGCCCGACAGGGACCCTACGAGCAGTACTTC.

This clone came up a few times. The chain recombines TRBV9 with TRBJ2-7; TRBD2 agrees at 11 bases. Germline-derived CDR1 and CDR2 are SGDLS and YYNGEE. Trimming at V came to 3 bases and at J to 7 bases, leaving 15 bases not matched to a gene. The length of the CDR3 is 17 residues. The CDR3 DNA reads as TGTGCCAGCAGCGATTTAGCGGGAGGGGGGAAATGCGGAGAGCAGTACTTC. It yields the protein CASSDLAGGGKCGEQYF.

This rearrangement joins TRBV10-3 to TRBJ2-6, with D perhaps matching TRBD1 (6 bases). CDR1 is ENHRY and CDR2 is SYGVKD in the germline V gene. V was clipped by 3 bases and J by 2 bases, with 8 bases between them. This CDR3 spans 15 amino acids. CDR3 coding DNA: TGTGCCATCAGTGAAGAGGGGGCTGGGGCCAACGTCCTGACTTTC. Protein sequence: CAISEEGAGANVLTF.

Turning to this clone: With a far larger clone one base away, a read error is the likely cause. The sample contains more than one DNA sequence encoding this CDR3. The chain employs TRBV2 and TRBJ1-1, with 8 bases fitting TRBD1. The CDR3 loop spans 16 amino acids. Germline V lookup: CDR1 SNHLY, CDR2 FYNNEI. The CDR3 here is CASSDWQGAMNTEAFF. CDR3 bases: TGTGCCAGCAGTGATTGGCAGGGGGCAATGAACACTGAAGCCTTCTTT.

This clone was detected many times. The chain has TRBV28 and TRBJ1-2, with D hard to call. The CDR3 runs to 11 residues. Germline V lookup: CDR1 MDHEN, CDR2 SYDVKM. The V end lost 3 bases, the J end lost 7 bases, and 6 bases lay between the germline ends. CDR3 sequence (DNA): TGTGCCAGCAGTTTTTTGGGTGGCTACACCTTC. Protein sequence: CASSFLGGYTF.

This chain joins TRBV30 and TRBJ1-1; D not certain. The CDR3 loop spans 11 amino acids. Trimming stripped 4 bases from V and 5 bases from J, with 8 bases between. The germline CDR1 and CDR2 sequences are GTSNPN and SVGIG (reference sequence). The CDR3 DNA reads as TGTGCCTGGACGCGGCGTACTGAAGCTTTCTTT. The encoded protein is CAWTRRTEAFF.

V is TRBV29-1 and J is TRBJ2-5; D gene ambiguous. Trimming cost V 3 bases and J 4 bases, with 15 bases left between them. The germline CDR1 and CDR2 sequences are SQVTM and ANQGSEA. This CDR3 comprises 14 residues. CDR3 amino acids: CSVELGFWGETQYF. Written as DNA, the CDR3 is TGCAGCGTTGAGCTGGGTTTTTGGGGAGAGACCCAGTACTTC.

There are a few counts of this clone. The CDR3 region has the DNA TGTGCCAGCAGGCAAGCGGGGGATCGCTATGGCTACACCTTC. Encoded protein: CASRQAGDRYGYTF. This rearrangement joins TRBV6-5 to TRBJ1-2; weak D call: TRBD1 (5 bases). The length of the CDR3 is 14 residues. The V gene's germline CDR1 is MNHEY and CDR2 SVGAGI. V lost 6 bases and J lost 4, with 15 bases in between.

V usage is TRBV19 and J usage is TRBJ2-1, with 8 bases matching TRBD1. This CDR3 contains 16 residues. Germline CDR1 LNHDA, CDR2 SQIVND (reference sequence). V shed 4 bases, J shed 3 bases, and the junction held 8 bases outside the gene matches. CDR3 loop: CASSTYRTGFYNEQFF. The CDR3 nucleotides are TGTGCCAGTAGTACTTACCGGACAGGGTTCTACAATGAGCAGTTCTTC.

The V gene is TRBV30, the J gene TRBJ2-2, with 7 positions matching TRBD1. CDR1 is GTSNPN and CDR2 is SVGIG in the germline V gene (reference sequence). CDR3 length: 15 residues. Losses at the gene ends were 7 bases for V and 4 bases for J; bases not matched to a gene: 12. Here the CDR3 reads CASNRDSYSTGELFF. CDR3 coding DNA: TGTGCCTCCAACCGGGACAGTTATTCCACCGGGGAGCTGTTTTTT.

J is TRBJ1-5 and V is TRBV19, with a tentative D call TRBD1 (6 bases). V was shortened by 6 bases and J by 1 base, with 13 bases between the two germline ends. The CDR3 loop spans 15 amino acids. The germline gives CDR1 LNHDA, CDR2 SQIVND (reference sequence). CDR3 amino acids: CASRNRAASNQPQHF. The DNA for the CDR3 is TGTGCCAGTAGGAACAGGGCGGCCAGCAATCAGCCCCAGCATTTT.

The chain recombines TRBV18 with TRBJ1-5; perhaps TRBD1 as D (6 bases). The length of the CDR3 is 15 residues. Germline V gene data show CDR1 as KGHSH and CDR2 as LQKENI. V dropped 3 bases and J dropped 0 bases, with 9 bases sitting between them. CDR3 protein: CASSPGTTSNQPQHF. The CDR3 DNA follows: TGTGCCAGCTCACCCGGGACAACTAGCAATCAGCCCCAGCATTTT.

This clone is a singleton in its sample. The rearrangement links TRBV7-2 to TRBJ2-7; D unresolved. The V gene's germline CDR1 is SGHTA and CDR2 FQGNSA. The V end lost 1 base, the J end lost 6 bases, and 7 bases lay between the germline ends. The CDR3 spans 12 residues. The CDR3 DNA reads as TGTGCCAGCAGCTTAGGAAAGGGCGAGCAGTACTTC. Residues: CASSLGKGEQYF.

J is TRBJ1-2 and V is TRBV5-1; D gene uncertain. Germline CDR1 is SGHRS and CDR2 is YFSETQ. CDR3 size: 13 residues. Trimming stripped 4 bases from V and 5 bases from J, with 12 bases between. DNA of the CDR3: TGCGCCAGCAGCACCACCGTGCAATATGGCTACACCTTC. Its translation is CASSTTVQYGYTF.

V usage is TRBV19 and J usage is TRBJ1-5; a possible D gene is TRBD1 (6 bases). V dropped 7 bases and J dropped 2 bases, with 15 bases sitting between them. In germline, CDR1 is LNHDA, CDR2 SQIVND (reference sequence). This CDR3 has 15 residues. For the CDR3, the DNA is TGTGCCAGTACCAACAGGGTCGGCGGCAATCAGCCCCAGCATTTT. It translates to CASTNRVGGNQPQHF.

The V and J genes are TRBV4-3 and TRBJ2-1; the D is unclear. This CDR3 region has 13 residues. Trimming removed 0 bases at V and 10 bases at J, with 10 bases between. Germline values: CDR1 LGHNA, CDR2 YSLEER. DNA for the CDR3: TGCGCCAGCAGCCAAGAAAACGCCCGCGAGCAGTTCTTC. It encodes CASSQENAREQFF.

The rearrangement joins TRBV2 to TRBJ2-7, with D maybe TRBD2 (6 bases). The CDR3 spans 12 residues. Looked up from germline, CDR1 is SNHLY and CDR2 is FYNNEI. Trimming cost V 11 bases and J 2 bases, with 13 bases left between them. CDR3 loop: CAGLTRAYEQYF. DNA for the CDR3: TGTGCCGGGTTGACTAGGGCCTACGAGCAGTACTTC.

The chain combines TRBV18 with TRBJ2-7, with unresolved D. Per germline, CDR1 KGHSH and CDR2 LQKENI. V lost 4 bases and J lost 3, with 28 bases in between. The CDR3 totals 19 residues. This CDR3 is CASSLRVPLEMSPYYEQYF. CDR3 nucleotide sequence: TGTGCCAGCTCACTCCGAGTTCCCCTTGAAATGTCCCCTTACTACGAGCAGTACTTC.